This TCR beta chain appears in the sequencing data of a study of cytomegalovirus exposure and HLA in healthy donors. As concerns this clone: Its antigen is unknown.

Regarding the study as a whole: An analysis done earlier found most TCR beta V segments productive about 87% or about 30% of the time. Cytomegalovirus status was reportedly diagnosed by the classifier with high sensitivity and specificity. One later analysis reportedly identified an Asian-associated ancestry cluster that showed fewer N-insertions than the roughly 640-donor mean.

Amplification used 60 Vbeta primers and 13 Jbeta primers. Clones were sequenced by immunoSEQ multiplex PCR, and TCRdb holds only the in-frame ones, with some missing. The listing contains 150,000 to 200,000 clones. Donors showed nominal health when sampled, although they likely had unrecorded immune exposures. Germline assignment: CDR1 SEHNR and CDR2 FQNEAQ (reference sequence). V lost 2 bases and J lost 5, with 7 bases in between. This CDR3 comprises 14 residues. The source is a woman in her late teens or twenties in good health and CMV-seropositive. The chain employs TRBV7-9 and TRBJ1-6; D is possibly TRBD1 (6 bases). Material: PBMCs. For the CDR3, the DNA is TGTGCCAGCAGCTTACAGGGGAATAATTCACCCCTCCACTTT. Translating gives CASSLQGNNSPLHF.